The clone carrying this T cell receptor (beta chain) was seen many times. These data belong to a study of CD8 T cells in ankylosing spondylitis. The CDR3 consists of 14 residues. The ends were cut back, 1 base at V and 1 base at J, with 10 bases in the middle. Per the germline V gene, CDR1 is SQVTM and CDR2 is ANQGSEA. A single record per CDR3 protein comes from TCRdb applying MiXCR to the 5' RACE reads. The repertoire holds about 240,000 distinct CDR3 sequences, with roughly 8.6% as singletons. This TCR was recovered from a male donor with ankylosing spondylitis or in good health (not recorded which). V gene TRBV29-1 combines with J gene TRBJ1-1; the D is unclear. Sequencing was performed on blood, either unsorted or a sorted T cell fraction (not recorded which). In DNA form, the CDR3 reads TGCAGCGTTGAAGCGGCAGGATCGAACACTGAAGCTTTCTTT. Its protein product is CSVEAAGSNTEAFF.